Listed here is a single T cell receptor (beta chain). One Seattle source followed patients from active infection through their disease course. The CDR3 length is 13 residues. Trimming removed 6 bases from V and 4 bases from J, with 12 bases in between. This record belongs to a study of blood T cell repertoires in COVID-19. Study context: Both acute and convalescent COVID-19 samples were obtained from the United States, Italy and Spain. The cDNA or gDNA used as material had been derived from T cells, B-cell-depleted T cells, or PBMCs.

In the authors' workflow: Counts of nucleated cells, estimated from reference gene primer amplification, were obtained. The table came from immunoSEQ multiplex PCR; TCRdb's copy has only in-frame clones and leaves some out. V, J and clone size derive from that table, while D and trimming were established from the DNA sequence. The sample records some 200,000 clones, 94% being singletons. Sequenced material: peripheral blood. This sequence originates from a man aged 30 to 45 with COVID-19, enrolled during active disease. V is TRBV12-3 or TRBV12-4 and J is TRBJ2-5, with D perhaps matching TRBD1 (5 bases). CDR3 coding DNA: TGTGCCAGCAGCCGTAGAACAGGAGAGACCCAGTACTTC. Protein product: CASSRRTGETQYF.